This is a list of T cell receptor beta chains from one sample in a study of blood T cell repertoires in COVID-19. Sequencing was performed with immunoSEQ multiplex PCR; in TCRdb, only in-frame clones are kept and a portion is missing. The sample lists around 120,000 clones; around two thirds were seen once. Sequencing was carried out using peripheral blood. These receptors all stem from a woman in her 70s with acute or convalescent COVID-19. Each CDR3 is given with its conserved first and last residue. The D gene is left open where the match is weak. Expanded clones get a size class; other rows say once, few or many, or leave the size out.

abundance,len,v_gene,d_gene,j_gene,CDR3aa,CDR3nt
.,12,TRBV30,.,TRBJ2-3,CAWSVLVGTQYF,TGTGCCTGGAGTGTACTAGTGGGTACGCAGTATTTT
.,14,TRBV19,.,TRBJ1-1,CASRRQAFPTEAFF,TGTGCCAGTAGAAGGCAGGCCTTTCCCACTGAAGCTTTCTTT
.,14,TRBV5-4,.,TRBJ2-2,CASSPRVNTGELFF,TGTGCCAGCAGCCCCAGGGTTAACACCGGGGAGCTGTTTTTT
.,16,TRBV2,TRBD2,TRBJ2-3,CASSDMVGGVSDTQYF,TGTGCCAGCAGTGACATGGTGGGGGGGGTTTCAGATACGCAGTATTTT
.,13,TRBV5-1,.,TRBJ1-2,CASSLTEAYGYTF,TGCGCCAGCAGCTTGACAGAAGCCTATGGCTACACCTTC
.,14,TRBV28,TRBD1,TRBJ2-7,CASIRTGRPYEQYF,TGTGCCAGCATTCGGACAGGGCGCCCATACGAGCAGTACTTC
.,15,TRBV7-9,.,TRBJ1-4,CASSSAQVANEKLFF,TGTGCCAGCAGCTCCGCCCAGGTCGCCAATGAAAAACTGTTTTTT
few,17,TRBV13,TRBD1,TRBJ1-3,CASSSTGGGSGGNTIYF,TGTGCCAGCAGCTCAACAGGGGGGGGTTCAGGAGGAAACACCATATATTTT
.,14,TRBV9,TRBD1,TRBJ2-7,CASSVGQGTYEQYF,TGTGCCAGCAGCGTCGGACAGGGGACCTACGAGCAGTACTTC
.,13,TRBV10-3,TRBD1,TRBJ2-7,CAITQGVHYEQYF,TGTGCCATCACACAGGGGGTGCACTACGAGCAGTACTTC
.,15,TRBV19,TRBD2,TRBJ2-1,CASSIASGAYNEQFF,TGTGCCAGTAGTATAGCTAGCGGGGCCTACAATGAGCAGTTCTTC
.,16,TRBV7-9,.,TRBJ2-1,CASSRRLTQTYNEQFF,TGTGCCAGCAGCCGGAGACTTACCCAAACCTACAATGAGCAGTTCTTC
.,13,TRBV29-1,.,TRBJ1-2,CSATRAGASGYTF,TGCAGCGCGACGAGAGCGGGGGCAAGTGGCTACACCTTC
.,13,TRBV19,TRBD1,TRBJ1-2,CASRDRNNYGYTF,TGTGCCAGCAGGGACAGAAATAACTATGGCTACACCTTC
.,16,TRBV9,.,TRBJ2-1,CASSPELDLNYNEQFF,TGTGCCAGCAGTCCGGAACTAGACTTAAATTACAATGAGCAGTTCTTC
.,14,TRBV5-4,TRBD2,TRBJ2-7,CASNPRGDGDEQYF,TGTGCCAGCAACCCACGGGGGGATGGGGACGAGCAGTACTTC
.,15,TRBV27,TRBD1,TRBJ1-2,CASKPGQGAVYGYTF,TGTGCCAGCAAACCGGGACAGGGGGCGGTCTATGGCTACACCTTC
.,15,TRBV9,TRBD2,TRBJ2-3,CASSEGLAGEDTQYF,TGTGCCAGCAGCGAGGGACTAGCGGGAGAGGATACGCAGTATTTT
.,12,TRBV5-4,TRBD2,TRBJ2-7,CASSLVGGEQYF,TGTGCCAGCAGCTTGGTGGGAGGGGAGCAGTACTTC
.,15,TRBV7-2,TRBD2,TRBJ2-2,CASSLGSGRFGELFF,TGTGCCAGCAGCTTAGGGTCCGGGAGGTTCGGGGAGCTGTTTTTT
.,14,TRBV19,.,TRBJ1-1,CASSISRRGLQAFF,TGTGCCAGTAGTATATCGCGCAGGGGTCTTCAAGCTTTCTTT
few,14,TRBV6-5,TRBD1,TRBJ1-5,CASSPRTGNQPQHF,TGTGCCAGCAGTCCACGGACAGGGAATCAGCCCCAGCATTTT
few,14,TRBV6-5,.,TRBJ1-1,CASTEGGSNTEAFF,TGTGCCAGCACCGAGGGGGGGAGTAACACTGAAGCTTTCTTT
.,14,TRBV4-3,TRBD1,TRBJ1-4,CASSQQGVREKLFF,TGCGCCAGCAGCCAACAGGGGGTTCGGGAAAAACTGTTTTTT
once,17,TRBV4-3,TRBD2,TRBJ2-5,CASSPGLAGGLQETQYF,TGCGCCAGCAGCCCCGGACTAGCGGGGGGCCTCCAAGAGACCCAGTACTTC
.,13,TRBV6-6,.,TRBJ1-1,CASRTRGGDEAFF,TGTGCCAGCAGAACCCGGGGTGGGGATGAAGCTTTCTTT
few,16,TRBV5-1,TRBD2,TRBJ2-3,CASSFLSGRTSDTQYF,TGCGCCAGCAGCTTTCTAAGCGGGAGAACCTCAGATACGCAGTATTTT
.,13,TRBV11-2,.,TRBJ2-1,CASSLDRAGEQFF,TGTGCCAGCAGCTTAGATAGGGCGGGTGAGCAGTTCTTC
.,15,TRBV7-6,TRBD2,TRBJ2-2,CASSSWTSGTGELFF,TGTGCCAGCAGCTCCTGGACTAGCGGAACCGGGGAGCTGTTTTTT
.,15,TRBV19,.,TRBJ1-5,CASSIGGGQTQPQHF,TGTGCCAGTAGTATAGGGGGAGGGCAGACTCAGCCCCAGCATTTT
.,17,TRBV27,TRBD2,TRBJ2-2,CASSLDRLAANTGELFF,TGTGCCAGCAGTTTAGACCGACTAGCGGCGAACACCGGGGAGCTGTTTTTT
.,14,TRBV4-3,.,TRBJ1-2,CASSLTGDTYGYTF,TGCGCCAGCAGCCTGACCGGGGATACGTATGGCTACACCTTC
.,15,TRBV11-3,TRBD2,TRBJ2-1,CASSLGSGRNNEQFF,TGTGCCAGCAGCTTAGGAAGCGGGAGGAACAATGAGCAGTTCTTC
.,13,TRBV6-5,.,TRBJ1-6,CASSYQANSPLHF,TGTGCCAGCAGTTACCAGGCAAATTCACCCCTCCACTTT
.,16,TRBV28,.,TRBJ2-2,CASRDFKGAGTGELFF,TGTGCCAGCAGGGATTTTAAGGGAGCCGGCACCGGGGAGCTGTTTTTT